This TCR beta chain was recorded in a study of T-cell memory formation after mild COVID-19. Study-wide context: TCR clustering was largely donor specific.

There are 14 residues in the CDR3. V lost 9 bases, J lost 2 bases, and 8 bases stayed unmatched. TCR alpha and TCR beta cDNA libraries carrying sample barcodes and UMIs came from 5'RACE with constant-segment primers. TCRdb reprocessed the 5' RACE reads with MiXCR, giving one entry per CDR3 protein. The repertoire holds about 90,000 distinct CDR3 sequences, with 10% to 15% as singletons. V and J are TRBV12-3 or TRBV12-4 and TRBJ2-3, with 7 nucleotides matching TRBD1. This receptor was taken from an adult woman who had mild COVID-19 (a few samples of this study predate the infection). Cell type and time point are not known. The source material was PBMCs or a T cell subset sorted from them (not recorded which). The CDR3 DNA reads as TGTGCCAGTACTAGGGGGCTCCCCACAGATACGCAGTATTTT. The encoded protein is CASTRGLPTDTQYF.